Following are 5 T cell receptor beta chains from one sample sequenced in a study of blood T cell repertoires in COVID-19. Produced via immunoSEQ multiplex PCR; TCRdb's table is partial and in-frame only. Of around 210,000 clones in the sample, around three quarters were seen once. Sequencing was done on a sample of peripheral blood. The receptors were sampled from a woman between 65 and 79 years old with acute or convalescent COVID-19.

The chain has TRBV28 and TRBJ2-1, with 11 bases matching TRBD1. The CDR3 is 15 amino acids. The junction had 8 bases not matched to a gene; V was cut back by 6 bases and J by 7 bases. CDR1 and CDR2 (germline): MDHEN, SYDVKM. CDR3 sequence: CASRSPGTGGNEQFF. CDR3 sequence (DNA): TGTGCCAGCAGATCACCCGGGACAGGGGGAAATGAGCAGTTCTTC.

The chain recombines TRBV3-1 (or the pseudogene TRBV3-2) with TRBJ2-4, with D maybe TRBD1 (6 bases). Trimming cost V 3 bases and J 7 bases, with 25 bases left between them. Germline values: CDR1 LGHDT, CDR2 YNNKEL (reference sequence). The CDR3 runs to 18 residues. The CDR3 nucleotides read TGTGCCAGCAGCCACCCAATGGGGACCCAGGGGCTCAAGAACATTCAGTACTTC. Encoded protein: CASSHPMGTQGLKNIQYF.

The chain recombines TRBV13 with TRBJ2-5; TRBD2 matches at 13 bases. Germline trimming cut 5 bases from V and 5 bases from J; bases unmatched to any gene: 8. The CDR3 contains 16 residues. The germline V gene encodes CDR1 PRHDT and CDR2 FYEKMQ (reference sequence). The CDR3 bases are TGTGCCAGCAGCCAACTGACTAGCGGGAGGTTGGAGACCCAGTACTTC. It translates to CASSQLTSGRLETQYF.

The chain recombines TRBV5-1 with TRBJ1-4; the match to TRBD1 covers 7 bases. CDR3 length: 15 residues. The V gene's germline CDR1 is SGHRS and CDR2 YFSETQ. Unmatched junction bases numbered 8, after V lost 4 bases and J lost 5 bases. In DNA, the CDR3 is TGCGCCAGCAGCCAAACCGCAGGGGGGAATGAAAAACTGTTTTTT. Protein sequence: CASSQTAGGNEKLFF.

The chain joins TRBV28 to TRBJ1-5, with 7 bases matching TRBD1. Germline lookup yields CDR1 MDHEN and CDR2 SYDVKM. This CDR3 region has 14 residues. J was trimmed by 5 bases and V by 3 bases; bases with no gene match: 4. The CDR3 sequence: CASSLVQGDQPQHF. CDR3 bases: TGTGCCAGCAGTTTGGTCCAGGGGGATCAGCCCCAGCATTTT. Full variable domain (outside the CDR3, taken from reference TRBV28 and TRBJ1-5): DVKVTQSSRYLVKRTGEKVFLECVQDMDHENMFWYRQDPGLGLRLIYFSYDVKMKEKGDIPEGYSVSREKKERFSLILESASTNQTSMYLCASSLVQGDQPQHFGDGTRLSIL.